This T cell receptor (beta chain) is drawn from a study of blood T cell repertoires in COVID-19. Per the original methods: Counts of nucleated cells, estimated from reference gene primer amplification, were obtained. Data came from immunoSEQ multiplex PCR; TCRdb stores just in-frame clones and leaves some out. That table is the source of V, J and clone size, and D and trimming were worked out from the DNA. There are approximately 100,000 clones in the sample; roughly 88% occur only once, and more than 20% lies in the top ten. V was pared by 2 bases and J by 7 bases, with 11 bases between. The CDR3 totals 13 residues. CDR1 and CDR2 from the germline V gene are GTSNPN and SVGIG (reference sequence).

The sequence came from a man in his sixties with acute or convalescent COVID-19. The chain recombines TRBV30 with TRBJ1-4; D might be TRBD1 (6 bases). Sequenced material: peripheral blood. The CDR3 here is CAWSQRGSEKLFF. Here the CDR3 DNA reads TGTGCCTGGAGTCAAAGGGGGAGTGAAAAACTGTTTTTT.